One and the same sample provided the 5 T cell receptor beta chains below, sequenced in a study of blood T cell repertoires in COVID-19. Sequencing used immunoSEQ multiplex PCR; TCRdb keeps in-frame clones, though not all of them. Altogether around 200,000 clones are present, about 83% being singletons, with the ten largest covering 3% to 4.5%. Sequencing was performed on peripheral blood. Every receptor here comes from a young man with active or convalescent COVID-19.

The chain uses TRBV5-1 and TRBJ2-3, with TRBD2 matching 7 bases. Germline assignment: CDR1 SGHRS and CDR2 YFSETQ. The V and J ends lost 4 bases and 10 bases, in that order; junction bases with no gene match: 18. The CDR3 spans 16 residues. CDR3: CASSPQGRQGGIAQYF. DNA of the CDR3: TGCGCCAGCAGCCCTCAAGGGAGGCAGGGAGGGATCGCGCAGTATTTT.

The chain uses TRBV5-6 and TRBJ2-1; TRBD2 aligns across 8 bases. Germline lookup yields CDR1 SGHDT and CDR2 YYEEEE. J gave up 2 bases and V 0 bases, and 10 bases lay outside the gene matches. The CDR3 extends over 18 amino acids. The CDR3 bases are TGTGCCAGCAGCTTGGGTTACGCTCTAGCGGGCCCCTACAATGAGCAGTTCTTC. Amino acid sequence: CASSLGYALAGPYNEQFF.

The chain employs TRBV5-1 and TRBJ2-3; 7 nucleotides match TRBD2. Germline V gives CDR1 SGHRS, CDR2 YFSETQ. Unmatched junction bases numbered 6, after V lost 2 bases and J lost 3 bases. This CDR3 is built from 15 residues. The CDR3 region has the DNA TGCGCCAGCAGCTTCGGGGGAGGGTGGACAGATACGCAGTATTTT. Translation: CASSFGGGWTDTQYF.

This clone was found a few times. V gene TRBV5-4 combines with J gene TRBJ2-7; D might be TRBD2 (5 bases). The V end was cut by 1 base, the J end by 1 base, with 12 bases between. The CDR3 is 15 amino acids. Germline assignment: CDR1 SGHNT and CDR2 YYREEE (reference sequence). The CDR3 is CASSLSGGRSYEQYF. The CDR3 coding sequence is TGTGCCAGCAGCTTGTCGGGCGGGCGGTCCTACGAGCAGTACTTC.

The chain recombines TRBV9 with TRBJ1-4, with 9 bases identical to TRBD1. Germline loops: CDR1 SGDLS, CDR2 YYNGEE. CDR3 length: 15 amino acids. V shed 3 bases, J shed 8 bases, and the junction held 8 bases outside the gene matches. In DNA form, the CDR3 reads TGTGCCAGCAGCGAGGGGACAGGGCTCCGGGAAAAACTGTTTTTT. This encodes CASSEGTGLREKLFF.